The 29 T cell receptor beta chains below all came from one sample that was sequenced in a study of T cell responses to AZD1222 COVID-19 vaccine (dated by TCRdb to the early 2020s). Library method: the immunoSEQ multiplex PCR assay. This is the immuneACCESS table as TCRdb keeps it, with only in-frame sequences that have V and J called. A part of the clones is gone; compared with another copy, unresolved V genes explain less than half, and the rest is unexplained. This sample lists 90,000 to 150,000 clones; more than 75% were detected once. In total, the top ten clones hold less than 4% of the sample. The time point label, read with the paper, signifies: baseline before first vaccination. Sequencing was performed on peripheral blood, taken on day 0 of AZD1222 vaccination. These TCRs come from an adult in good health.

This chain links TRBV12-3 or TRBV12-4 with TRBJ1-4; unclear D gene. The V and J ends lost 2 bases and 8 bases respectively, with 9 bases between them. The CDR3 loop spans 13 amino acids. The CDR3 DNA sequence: TGTGCCAGCAGTTTATTATCTCGAGAAAAACTGTTTTTT. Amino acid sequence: CASSLLSREKLFF.

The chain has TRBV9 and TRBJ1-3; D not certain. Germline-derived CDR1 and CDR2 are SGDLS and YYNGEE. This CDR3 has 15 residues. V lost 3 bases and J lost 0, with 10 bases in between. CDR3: CASSGQRTSGNTIYF. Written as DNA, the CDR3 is TGTGCCAGCAGCGGCCAGCGGACCTCTGGAAACACCATATATTTT.

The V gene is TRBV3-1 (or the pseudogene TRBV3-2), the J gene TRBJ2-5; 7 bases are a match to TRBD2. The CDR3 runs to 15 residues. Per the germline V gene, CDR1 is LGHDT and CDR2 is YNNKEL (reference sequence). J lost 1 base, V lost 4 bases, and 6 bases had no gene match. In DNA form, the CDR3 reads TGTGCCAGCAGCCTGCGGGGGAGAACCCAAGAGACCCAGTACTTC. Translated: CASSLRGRTQETQYF.

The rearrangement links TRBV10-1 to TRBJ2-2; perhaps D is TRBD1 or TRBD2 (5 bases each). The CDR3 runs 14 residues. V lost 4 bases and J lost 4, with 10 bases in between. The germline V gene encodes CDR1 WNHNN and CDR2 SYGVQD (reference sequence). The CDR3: CASSGEGITGELFF. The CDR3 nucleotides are TGCGCCAGCAGTGGCGAGGGGATCACCGGGGAGCTGTTTTTT.

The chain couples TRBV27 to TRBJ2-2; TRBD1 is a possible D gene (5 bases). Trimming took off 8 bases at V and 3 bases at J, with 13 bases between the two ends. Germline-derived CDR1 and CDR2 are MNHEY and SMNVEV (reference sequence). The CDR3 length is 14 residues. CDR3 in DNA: TGTGCCAGCCTTTCAGTAGGGGACACCGGGGAGCTGTTTTTT. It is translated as CASLSVGDTGELFF.

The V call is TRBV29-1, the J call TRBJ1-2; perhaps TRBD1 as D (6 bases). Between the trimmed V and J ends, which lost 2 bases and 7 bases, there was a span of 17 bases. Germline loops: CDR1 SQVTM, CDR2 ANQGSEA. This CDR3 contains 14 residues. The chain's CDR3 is CSVETLGQTGGYTF. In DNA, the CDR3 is TGCAGCGTTGAAACCCTAGGACAGACGGGTGGCTACACCTTC.

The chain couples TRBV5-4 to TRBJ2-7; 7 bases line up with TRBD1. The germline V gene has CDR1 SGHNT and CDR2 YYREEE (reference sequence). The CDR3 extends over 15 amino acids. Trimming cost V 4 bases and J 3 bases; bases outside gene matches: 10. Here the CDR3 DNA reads TGTGCCAGCAGCAGAGCCCGGGACAGCGTCTACGAGCAGTACTTC. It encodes CASSRARDSVYEQYF. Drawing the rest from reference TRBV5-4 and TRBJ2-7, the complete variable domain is ETGVTQSPTHLIKTRGQQVTLRCSSQSGHNTVSWYQQALGQGPQFIFQYYREEENGRGNFPPRFSGLQFPNYSSELNVNALELDDSALYLCASSRARDSVYEQYFGPGTRLTVT.

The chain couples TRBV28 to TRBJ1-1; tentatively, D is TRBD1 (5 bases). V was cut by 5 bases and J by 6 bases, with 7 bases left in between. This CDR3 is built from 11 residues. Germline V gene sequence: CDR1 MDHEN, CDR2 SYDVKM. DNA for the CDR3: TGTGCCAGCAGTCAGGGCCCTGAAGCTTTCTTT. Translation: CASSQGPEAFF.

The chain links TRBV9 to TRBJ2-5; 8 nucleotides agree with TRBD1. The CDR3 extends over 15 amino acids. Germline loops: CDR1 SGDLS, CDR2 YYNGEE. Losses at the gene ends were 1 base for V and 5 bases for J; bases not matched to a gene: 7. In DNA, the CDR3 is TGTGCCAGCAGCGTATCGGCAGGGGGCCAGGAGACCCAGTACTTC. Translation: CASSVSAGGQETQYF.

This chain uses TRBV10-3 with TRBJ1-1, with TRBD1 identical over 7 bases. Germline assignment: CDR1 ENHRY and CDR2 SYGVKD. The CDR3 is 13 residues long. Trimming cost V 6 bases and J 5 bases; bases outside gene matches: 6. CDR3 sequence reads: CAISVTGMTEAFF. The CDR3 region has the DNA TGTGCCATCAGCGTGACAGGGATGACTGAAGCTTTCTTT.

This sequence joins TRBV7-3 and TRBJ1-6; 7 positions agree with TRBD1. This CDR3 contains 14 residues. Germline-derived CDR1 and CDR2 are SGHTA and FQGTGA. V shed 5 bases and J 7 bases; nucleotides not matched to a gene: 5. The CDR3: CASSHGDSNSPLHF. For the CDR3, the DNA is TGTGCCAGCAGCCATGGGGACAGCAATTCACCCCTCCACTTT.

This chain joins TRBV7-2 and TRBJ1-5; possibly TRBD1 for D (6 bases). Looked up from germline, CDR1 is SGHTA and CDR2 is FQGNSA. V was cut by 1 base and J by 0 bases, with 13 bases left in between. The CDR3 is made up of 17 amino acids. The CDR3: CASSLVGGGGSNQPQHF. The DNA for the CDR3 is TGTGCCAGCAGCTTAGTCGGGGGCGGTGGTAGCAATCAGCCCCAGCATTTT.

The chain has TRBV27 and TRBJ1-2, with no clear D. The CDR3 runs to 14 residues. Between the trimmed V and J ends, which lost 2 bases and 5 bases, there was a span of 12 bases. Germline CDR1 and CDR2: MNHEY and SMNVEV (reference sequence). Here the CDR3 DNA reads TGTGCCAGCAGTTTAAGAGGGATAGAATATGGCTACACCTTC. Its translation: CASSLRGIEYGYTF.

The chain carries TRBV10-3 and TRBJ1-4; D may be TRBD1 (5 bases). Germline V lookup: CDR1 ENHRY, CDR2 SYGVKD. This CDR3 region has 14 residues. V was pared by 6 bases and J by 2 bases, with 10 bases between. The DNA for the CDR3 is TGTGCCATCAGGGAGGGGTCGACTAATGAAAAACTGTTTTTT. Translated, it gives CAIREGSTNEKLFF.

The CDR3 DNA sequence: TGTGCCAGCAGTTTCGGACTAGCGGGGTCCGAGGGGACCCAGTACTTC. Residues: CASSFGLAGSEGTQYF. The chain has TRBV27 and TRBJ2-5, with TRBD2 matching over 12 bases. CDR3 length: 16 amino acids. Trimming took 3 bases from V and 7 from J; bases not matched to a gene: 9. Germline V CDR1 and CDR2: MNHEY, SMNVEV (reference sequence).

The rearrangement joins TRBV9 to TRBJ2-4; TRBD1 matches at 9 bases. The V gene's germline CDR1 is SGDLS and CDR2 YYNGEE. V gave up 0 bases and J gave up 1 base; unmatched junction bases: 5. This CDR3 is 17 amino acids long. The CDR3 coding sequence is TGTGCCAGCAGCGTAGAGTCGGGACAGGGTGCCAAAAACATTCAGTACTTC. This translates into CASSVESGQGAKNIQYF. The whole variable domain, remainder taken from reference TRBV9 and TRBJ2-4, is DSGVTQTPKHLITATGQRVTLRCSPRSGDLSVYWYQQSLDQGLQFLIQYYNGEERAKGNILERFSAQQFPDLHSELNLSSLELGDSALYFCASSVESGQGAKNIQYFGAGTRLSVL.

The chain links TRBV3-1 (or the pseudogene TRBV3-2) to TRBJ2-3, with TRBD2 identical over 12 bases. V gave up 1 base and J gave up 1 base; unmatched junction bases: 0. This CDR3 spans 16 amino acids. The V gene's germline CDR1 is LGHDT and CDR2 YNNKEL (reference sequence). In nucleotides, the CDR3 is TGTGCCAGCAGCCAAGGACTAGCGGGGGGCACAGATACGCAGTATTTT. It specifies CASSQGLAGGTDTQYF.

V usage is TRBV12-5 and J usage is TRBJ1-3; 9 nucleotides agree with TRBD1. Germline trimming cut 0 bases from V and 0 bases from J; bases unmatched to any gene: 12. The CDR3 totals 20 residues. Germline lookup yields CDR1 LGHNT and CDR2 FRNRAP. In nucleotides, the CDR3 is TGTGCTAGTGGTTTGGTATCGGTGCCCGGACAGGGGCACTCTGGAAACACCATATATTTT. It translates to CASGLVSVPGQGHSGNTIYF.

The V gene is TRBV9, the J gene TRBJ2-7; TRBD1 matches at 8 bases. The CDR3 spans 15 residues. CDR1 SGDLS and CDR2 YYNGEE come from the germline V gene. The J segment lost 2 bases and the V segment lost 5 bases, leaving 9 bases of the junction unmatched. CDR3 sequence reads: CASSAGQAIAYEQYF. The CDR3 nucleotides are TGTGCCAGCAGTGCGGGACAGGCGATTGCCTACGAGCAGTACTTC.

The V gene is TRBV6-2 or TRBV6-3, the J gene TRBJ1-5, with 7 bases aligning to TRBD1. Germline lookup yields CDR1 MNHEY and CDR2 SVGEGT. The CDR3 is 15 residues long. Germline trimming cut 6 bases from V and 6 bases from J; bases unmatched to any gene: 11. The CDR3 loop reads CASSRNRGWGQPQHF. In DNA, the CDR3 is TGTGCCAGCAGCCGAAACAGGGGATGGGGTCAGCCCCAGCATTTT.

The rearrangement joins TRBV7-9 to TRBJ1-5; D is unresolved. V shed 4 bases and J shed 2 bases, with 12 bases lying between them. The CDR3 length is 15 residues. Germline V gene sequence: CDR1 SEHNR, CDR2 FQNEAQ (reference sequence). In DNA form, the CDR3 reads TGTGCCAGCAGCTCGACCCCAAGGGGCAATCAGCCCCAGCATTTT. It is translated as CASSSTPRGNQPQHF.

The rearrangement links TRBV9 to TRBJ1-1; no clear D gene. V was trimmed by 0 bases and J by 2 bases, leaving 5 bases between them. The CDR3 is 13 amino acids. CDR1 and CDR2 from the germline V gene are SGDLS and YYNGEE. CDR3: CASSVAFNTEAFF. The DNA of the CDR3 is TGTGCCAGCAGCGTAGCATTTAACACTGAAGCTTTCTTT.

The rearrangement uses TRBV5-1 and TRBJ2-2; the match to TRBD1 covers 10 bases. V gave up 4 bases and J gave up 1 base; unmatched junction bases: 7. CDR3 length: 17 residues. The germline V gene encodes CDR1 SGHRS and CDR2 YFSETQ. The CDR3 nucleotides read TGCGCCAGCAGCAAGGACAGGGGGATAGGGAACACCGGGGAGCTGTTTTTT. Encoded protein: CASSKDRGIGNTGELFF.

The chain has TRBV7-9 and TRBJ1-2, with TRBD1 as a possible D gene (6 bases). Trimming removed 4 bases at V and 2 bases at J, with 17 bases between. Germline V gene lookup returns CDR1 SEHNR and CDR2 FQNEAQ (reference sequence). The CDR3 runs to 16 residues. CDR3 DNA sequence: TGTGCCAGCAGCTCTCGTTCAGCAGGACAGAACTATGGCTACACCTTC. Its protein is CASSSRSAGQNYGYTF.

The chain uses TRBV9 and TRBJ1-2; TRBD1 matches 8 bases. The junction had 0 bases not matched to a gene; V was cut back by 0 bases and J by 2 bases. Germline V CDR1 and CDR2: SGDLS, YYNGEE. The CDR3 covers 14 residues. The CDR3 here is CASSVGQGNYGYTF. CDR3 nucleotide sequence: TGTGCCAGCAGCGTAGGACAGGGGAACTATGGCTACACCTTC.

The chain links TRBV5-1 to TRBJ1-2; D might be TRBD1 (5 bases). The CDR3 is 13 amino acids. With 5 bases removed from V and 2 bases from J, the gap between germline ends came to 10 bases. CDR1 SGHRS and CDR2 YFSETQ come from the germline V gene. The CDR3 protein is CASSDSRNYGYTF. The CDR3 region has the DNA TGCGCCAGCAGTGACAGCCGAAACTATGGCTACACCTTC.

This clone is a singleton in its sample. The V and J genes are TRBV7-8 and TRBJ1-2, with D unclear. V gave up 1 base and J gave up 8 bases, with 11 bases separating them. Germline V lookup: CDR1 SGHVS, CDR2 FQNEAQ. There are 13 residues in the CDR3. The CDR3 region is CASSLEWTQGYTF. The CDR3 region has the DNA TGTGCCAGCAGCTTAGAGTGGACGCAAGGCTACACCTTC.

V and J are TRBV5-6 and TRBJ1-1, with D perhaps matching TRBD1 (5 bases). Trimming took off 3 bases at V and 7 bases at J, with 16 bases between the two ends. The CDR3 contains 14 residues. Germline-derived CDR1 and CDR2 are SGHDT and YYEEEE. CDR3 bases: TGTGCCAGCAGCTCCATCGGTGGGACCCTTGAAGCTTTCTTT. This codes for CASSSIGGTLEAFF.

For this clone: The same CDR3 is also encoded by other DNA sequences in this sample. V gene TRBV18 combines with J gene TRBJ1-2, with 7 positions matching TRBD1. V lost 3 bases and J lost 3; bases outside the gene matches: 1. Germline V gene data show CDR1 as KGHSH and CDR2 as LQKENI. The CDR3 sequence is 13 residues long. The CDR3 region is CASSPTGDYGYTF. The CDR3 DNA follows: TGTGCCAGCTCACCCACAGGGGACTATGGCTACACCTTC.